Sequencing of this T cell receptor (beta chain) was carried out in a study of blood T cell repertoires in COVID-19. Methods used by the authors: How many nucleated cells were present was estimated from reference gene primer amplification. Clones were read by immunoSEQ multiplex PCR, and TCRdb kept only the in-frame ones, dropping some. That table gives V, J and clone size, and the DNA gave D and trimming. The top ten clones hold about 3.5% of a sample with about 230,000 clones, 80% to 90% of them seen once. Those who participated ranged in age from roughly 18 to 89 years and resided in approximately 26 US areas. Trimming at V came to 5 bases and at J to 7 bases, leaving 10 bases not matched to a gene. This CDR3 spans 14 amino acids. Germline assignment: CDR1 MNHEY and CDR2 SVGAGI. This clone appeared a single time.

The sequence was obtained from a woman in her twenties or thirties who had been exposed to COVID-19. The V and J genes are TRBV6-5 and TRBJ2-7; 8 positions agree with TRBD1. The sample comprised PBMCs or T cells enriched from blood (not recorded which). The CDR3 is CASSTLGQALEQYF. CDR3 DNA: TGTGCCAGCAGTACCTTGGGACAGGCATTAGAGCAGTACTTC.